This T cell receptor beta chain was recorded in a study of cytomegalovirus exposure and HLA in healthy donors. Across the study: In terms of ancestry, the Caucasian-associated cluster contained around 79% of the approximately 400 genotyped donors.

60 Vbeta and 13 Jbeta primers were used in PCR. Sequencing was performed with immunoSEQ multiplex PCR; in TCRdb, only in-frame clones are kept and a portion is missing. The sample has over 150,000 clones, roughly 78% seen once. The ends were cut back, 3 bases at V and 1 base at J, with 13 bases in the middle. CDR1 SGDLS and CDR2 YYNGEE come from the germline V gene. This CDR3 has 15 residues. The sequencing input was PBMCs. The sequence was obtained from a woman aged 45-60 years in good health and CMV-seropositive. The J gene is TRBJ1-1, the V gene TRBV9; D is uncertain. The CDR3, as DNA: TGTGCCAGCAGCGGGGGAGATGCAGAGAACACTGAAGCTTTCTTT. This encodes CASSGGDAENTEAFF.